Below are 21 T cell receptor beta chains sequenced from a single sample in a study of T cells in Graves' hyperthyroidism and ophthalmopathy. Researchers amplified the TCR beta CDR3 regions from RNA transcripts. HTBI primers were used for first-round RT-PCR of the TCR CDR3. A single record per CDR3 protein comes from TCRdb applying MiXCR to the multiplex PCR reads. Here the sample spans some 760,000 distinct CDR3 sequences, about 14% being singletons. Source material: blood. Receptors originate from a woman between 18 and 29 years old with Graves' hyperthyroidism.

The genes are TRBV10-3 and TRBJ2-7; 11 nucleotides agree with TRBD2. After removal of 6 bases from V and 6 bases from J, the junction contained 7 bases not matched to a gene. The CDR3 covers 14 residues. Germline CDR1 reads ENHRY; CDR2 reads SYGVKD. In DNA, the CDR3 is TGTGCCATCAGGGCACTAGCGGGAGTTTCCGAGCAGTACTTC. It encodes CAIRALAGVSEQYF.

This clonotype was picked up many times. This chain uses TRBV20-1 with TRBJ1-6; TRBD1 aligns across 9 bases. The germline CDR1 and CDR2 sequences are DFQATT and SNEGSKA (reference sequence). The CDR3 is made up of 16 amino acids. J was trimmed by 5 bases and V by 3 bases; bases with no gene match: 8. The CDR3 region has the DNA TGCAGTGCTAGCGGAGGACAGGGGATAGATAATTCACCCCTCCACTTT. Encoded protein: CSASGGQGIDNSPLHF.

This clonotype occurred many times. The genes are TRBV11-3 and TRBJ2-7; TRBD1 or TRBD2 may be the D gene (5 bases each). This CDR3 spans 16 amino acids. Germline V gene sequence: CDR1 SGHNT, CDR2 YENEEA. V was cut by 0 bases and J by 4 bases, with 16 bases left in between. The CDR3 sequence: CASSLDLVGELYEQYF. DNA of the CDR3: TGTGCCAGCAGCTTAGATCTCGTGGGGGAGCTTTACGAGCAGTACTTC.

This clonotype was seen at least ten times. The genes are TRBV9 and TRBJ2-7; D is possibly TRBD1 (6 bases). The CDR3 loop spans 14 amino acids. The V end lost 3 bases, the J end lost 2 bases, and 12 bases lay between the germline ends. CDR1 SGDLS and CDR2 YYNGEE come from the germline V gene. The DNA for the CDR3 is TGTGCCAGCAGCGCAGACAGGATTCCCTACGAGCAGTACTTC. This translates into CASSADRIPYEQYF.

This clonotype was picked up many times. The V call is TRBV7-9, the J call TRBJ2-2; D may be TRBD1 or TRBD2 (5 bases each). The CDR3 totals 15 residues. The V and J ends lost 5 bases and 3 bases respectively, with 13 bases between them. Germline CDR1 and CDR2: SEHNR and FQNEAQ (reference sequence). The CDR3 DNA is TGTGCCAGCAGCCCGAGAGGGACCTACACCGGGGAGCTGTTTTTT. Its translation: CASSPRGTYTGELFF. Full variable domain (missing parts from reference TRBV7-9 and TRBJ2-2): DTGVSQNPRHKITKRGQNVTFRCDPISEHNRLYWYRQTLGQGPEFLTYFQNEAQLEKSRLLSDRFSAERPKGSFSTLEIQRTEQGDSAMYLCASSPRGTYTGELFFGEGSRLTVL.

At least ten counts were recorded for this clonotype. J is TRBJ1-2 and V is TRBV6-1; possibly TRBD1 for D (6 bases). The V end was cut by 5 bases, the J end by 8 bases, with 15 bases between. Germline values: CDR1 MNHNS, CDR2 SASEGT. This CDR3 contains 13 residues. The CDR3 DNA sequence: TGTGCCAGCAGTTTCCCGGGACATCAGGGCTACACCTTC. This codes for CASSFPGHQGYTF.

This clonotype was detected only a few times. DNA of the CDR3: TGTGCCAGTAGTATAGGAGGTTACACTGAAGCTTTCTTT. It specifies CASSIGGYTEAFF. The V and J genes are TRBV19 and TRBJ1-1; D is uncertain. The germline gives CDR1 LNHDA, CDR2 SQIVND (reference sequence). The CDR3 runs 13 residues. The V end was cut by 1 base, the J end by 3 bases, with 6 bases between.

This clonotype has ten or more counts. V usage is TRBV20-1 and J usage is TRBJ2-5; 8 bases are shared with TRBD2. Losses at the gene ends were 3 bases for V and 3 bases for J; bases not matched to a gene: 12. The CDR3 runs to 16 residues. Looked up from germline, CDR1 is DFQATT and CDR2 is SNEGSKA (reference sequence). The CDR3 DNA reads as TGCAGTGCTAGTAAGGTCGGGAGGGCCCAAAAAGAGACCCAGTACTTC. This codes for CSASKVGRAQKETQYF.

The sample holds many counts of this clonotype. The rearrangement joins TRBV24-1 to TRBJ2-7; 9 bases line up with TRBD2. This CDR3 has 13 residues. Trimming took 9 bases from V and 4 from J; bases not matched to a gene: 6. The germline gives CDR1 KGHDR, CDR2 SFDVKD. The CDR3: CATAAGGAYEQYF. The DNA of the CDR3 is TGTGCCACCGCAGCGGGAGGAGCATACGAGCAGTACTTC.

This clonotype was picked up many times. The rearrangement uses TRBV2 and TRBJ2-3; TRBD2 might be the D (5 bases). The V end was cut by 4 bases, the J end by 3 bases, with 14 bases between. This CDR3 contains 15 residues. Germline CDR1 reads SNHLY; CDR2 reads FYNNEI. The CDR3 nucleotides read TGTGCCAGCAGTGTACGGATGAGCGGAACAGATACGCAGTATTTT. This codes for CASSVRMSGTDTQYF.

The sample holds many counts of this clonotype. The chain uses TRBV30 and TRBJ1-5; TRBD1 might be the D (5 bases). The ends were cut back, 0 bases at V and 7 bases at J, with 10 bases in the middle. CDR1 and CDR2 from the germline V gene are GTSNPN and SVGIG (reference sequence). This CDR3 has 13 amino acids. As DNA, the CDR3 is TGTGCCTGGAGTGTACAGAGGGGCCAGCCCCAGCATTTT. It encodes CAWSVQRGQPQHF.

The chain has TRBV29-1 and TRBJ2-2, with 9 bases identical to TRBD2. The CDR3 extends over 14 amino acids. V dropped 7 bases and J dropped 6; count of bases not matched to a gene: 9. Germline assignment: CDR1 SQVTM and CDR2 ANQGSEA. CDR3 protein: CSGAVGGRAGELFF. CDR3 coding DNA: TGCAGCGGAGCGGTTGGCGGGAGGGCCGGGGAGCTGTTTTTT.

The CDR3 nucleotides read TGTGCCAGCAGCCCTAAGATGGGGTTCCGGAGCAGTTCGAACACTGAAGCTTTCTTT. Its protein is CASSPKMGFRSSSNTEAFF. This rearrangement joins TRBV12-3 or TRBV12-4 to TRBJ1-1; D is unresolved. Between the trimmed V and J ends, which lost 6 bases and 1 base, there was a span of 27 bases. CDR3 size: 19 residues.

This clonotype has a handful of counts. This chain joins TRBV6-1 and TRBJ1-1, with D unresolved. The CDR3 loop spans 11 amino acids. Germline CDR1 and CDR2: MNHNS and SASEGT. V lost 9 bases, J lost 3 bases, and 8 bases lay in between. This CDR3 is CASSKYTEAFF. In nucleotides, the CDR3 is TGTGCCAGTTCGAAGTACACTGAAGCTTTCTTT.

The CDR3 loop is CASSSGTNLAGELFF. CDR3 DNA sequence: TGTGCCAGCAGCTCCGGGACGAACCTTGCCGGGGAGCTGTTTTTT. The rearrangement joins TRBV7-6 to TRBJ2-2; D possibly matches TRBD1 or TRBD2 (5 bases each). Trimming shortened V by 4 bases and J by 6 bases, and 15 bases separated the two germline ends. Germline loops: CDR1 SGHVS, CDR2 FNYEAQ. CDR3 size: 15 residues.

The rearrangement links TRBV28 to TRBJ2-2; 8 bases fit TRBD1. V lost 7 bases to trimming and J lost 4 bases; unmatched junction nucleotides: 5. The CDR3 is made up of 14 amino acids. Germline CDR1 is MDHEN and CDR2 is SYDVKM. CDR3 nucleotides: TGTGCCAGCATGGGCAGGGGGCCCACCGGGGAGCTGTTTTTT. It codes for CASMGRGPTGELFF.

The gene calls are TRBV27 and TRBJ1-6; D may be TRBD1 (6 bases). CDR3 size: 16 residues. Per germline, CDR1 MNHEY and CDR2 SMNVEV (reference sequence). Trimming removed 8 bases at V and 6 bases at J, with 20 bases between. This chain's CDR3 is CASGEWGGAGNSPLHF. CDR3 nucleotide sequence: TGTGCCAGCGGGGAATGGGGGGGGGCCGGTAATTCACCCCTCCACTTT.

This clonotype was found many times. V is TRBV9 and J is TRBJ2-1, with unresolved D. Germline assignment: CDR1 SGDLS and CDR2 YYNGEE. Trimming removed 5 bases from V and 5 bases from J, with 14 bases in between. The CDR3 runs 14 residues. The DNA for the CDR3 is TGTGCCAGCAGTAGGAGTGGTTCCAACAATGAGCAGTTCTTC. Translation gives CASSRSGSNNEQFF.

As to this clonotype: Its ends do not fully match the called genes, so a read error is possible. The chain carries TRBV19 and TRBJ1-5; D is uncertain. The CDR3 sequence is 16 residues long. Germline CDR1 and CDR2: LNHDA and SQIVND (reference sequence). CDR3 nucleotides: TGTGCCAGTAGGATAGGAGCTCTCTATTTCAATCAGCCCCAGCATTTT. It translates to CASRIGALYFNQPQHF.

This clonotype was counted ten times or more. V is TRBV20-1 and J is TRBJ2-7, with 7 bases identical to TRBD1. CDR3 length: 13 residues. Per the germline V gene, CDR1 is DFQATT and CDR2 is SNEGSKA (reference sequence). J was trimmed by 2 bases and V by 6 bases; bases with no gene match: 7. The CDR3 is CSAYLGQTYEQYF. Here the CDR3 DNA reads TGCAGTGCGTACCTGGGACAGACCTACGAGCAGTACTTC.

This clonotype was observed a few times. The CDR3 reads CASSDDQGSTDTQYF. The CDR3 DNA reads TGTGCCAGCTCGGATGACCAGGGAAGCACAGATACGCAGTATTTT. The V and J genes are TRBV18 and TRBJ2-3; D possibly corresponds to TRBD1 (5 bases). Germline V gene sequence: CDR1 KGHSH, CDR2 LQKENI. The length of the CDR3 is 15 residues. Trimming removed 6 bases at V and 0 bases at J, with 13 bases between. Combining the CDR3 with reference TRBV18 and TRBJ2-3 gives the whole variable domain NAGVMQNPRHLVRRRGQEARLRCSPMKGHSHVYWYRQLPEEGLKFMVYLQKENIIDESGMPKERFSAEFPKEGPSILRIQQVVRGDSAAYFCASSDDQGSTDTQYFGPGTRLTVL.